One sample yielded the 26 T cell receptor beta chains listed below, sequenced in a study of blood T cell repertoires in COVID-19 (dated by TCRdb to the early 2020s). Library preparation was by the immunoSEQ multiplex PCR assay. TCRdb provides this immuneACCESS table in a form limited to in-frame rearrangements. Some clones are lacking; in checked studies, under half of them reflect an unresolved V gene, and why the rest are absent is not known. The sample yields 250,000 to 350,000 clones; roughly nine tenths were counted once. The ten top clones hold roughly 2.6% of the sample. Sequenced: PBMCs or T cells enriched from blood (not recorded which). These receptors all stem from a man in his 60s who had recovered from COVID-19.

Only one count was recorded for this clone. The chain employs TRBV12-3 or TRBV12-4 and TRBJ2-1; D not resolved. Trimming left V 5 bases short and J 7 bases short, with 9 bases between. There are 12 residues in the CDR3. CDR3 region: CASSPQANEQFF. CDR3 nucleotides: TGTGCCAGCAGTCCGCAGGCAAATGAGCAGTTCTTC.

Remarks on this clone: Within the sample, other DNA sequences also encode this same CDR3. The gene calls are TRBV18 and TRBJ1-2; D may be TRBD1 (5 bases). This CDR3 region has 13 residues. V was clipped by 3 bases and J by 2 bases, with 7 bases between them. Germline V CDR1 and CDR2: KGHSH, LQKENI. The CDR3: CASSPTENYGYTF. As DNA, the CDR3 is TGTGCCAGCTCACCGACAGAAAACTATGGCTACACCTTC.

The CDR3 here is CAIKGIGNTEAFF. DNA for the CDR3: TGTGCCATCAAGGGGATCGGGAACACTGAAGCTTTCTTT. The rearrangement links TRBV10-3 to TRBJ1-1; D might be TRBD1 (5 bases). The CDR3 loop spans 13 amino acids. Germline CDR1 ENHRY, CDR2 SYGVKD. Between the trimmed V and J ends, which lost 7 bases and 1 base, there was a span of 10 bases.

The V gene is TRBV30, the J gene TRBJ1-4; maybe TRBD1 (5 bases). The germline CDR1 and CDR2 sequences are GTSNPN and SVGIG (reference sequence). The V end lost 4 bases, the J end lost 8 bases, and 14 bases lay between the germline ends. The length of the CDR3 is 13 residues. The CDR3 here is CAWTGGLSEKLFF. The CDR3 nucleotides are TGTGCCTGGACGGGGGGACTAAGCGAAAAACTGTTTTTT.

The rearrangement uses TRBV19 and TRBJ1-5; 7 bases match TRBD1. The CDR3 runs to 15 residues. V dropped 3 bases and J dropped 1; count of bases not matched to a gene: 3. Germline values: CDR1 LNHDA, CDR2 SQIVND (reference sequence). Here the CDR3 reads CASSMDRTSNQPQHF. CDR3 bases: TGTGCCAGTAGTATGGACAGGACGAGCAATCAGCCCCAGCATTTT.

The rearrangement joins TRBV3-1 (or the pseudogene TRBV3-2) to TRBJ1-2; TRBD1 aligns across 8 bases. The CDR3 consists of 13 residues. Germline V gene lookup returns CDR1 LGHDT and CDR2 YNNKEL (reference sequence). With 4 bases clipped from V and 6 bases from J, the junction kept 4 bases outside the gene matches. DNA for the CDR3: TGTGCCAGCAGCCGGGACAGGAGTCATGGCTACACCTTC. This translates into CASSRDRSHGYTF.

The chain couples TRBV3-1 (or the pseudogene TRBV3-2) to TRBJ2-5; TRBD2 agrees at 14 bases. The CDR3 sequence is 16 residues long. With V trimmed by 1 base and J by 6 bases, 4 bases remained unmatched. The germline CDR1 and CDR2 sequences are LGHDT and YNNKEL (reference sequence). CDR3 DNA: TGTGCCAGCAGCCAAGGGGGACTAGCGGGGGTAAAGACCCAGTACTTC. Protein product: CASSQGGLAGVKTQYF.

This clone has a single count. J is TRBJ2-1 and V is TRBV10-3, with TRBD2 matching over 9 bases. The CDR3 has 13 amino acids. Per the germline V gene, CDR1 is ENHRY and CDR2 is SYGVKD. The junction had 10 bases not matched to a gene; V was cut back by 10 bases and J by 9 bases. DNA for the CDR3: TGTGCCACCGTAAGGACTAGCGACGGTGAGCAGTTCTTC. Protein product: CATVRTSDGEQFF.

This clone occurred once. V and J are TRBV3-1 (or the pseudogene TRBV3-2) and TRBJ1-4; D ambiguous. V gave up 5 bases and J gave up 7 bases, with 11 bases separating them. This CDR3 is 13 amino acids long. Germline V gene sequence: CDR1 LGHDT, CDR2 YNNKEL (reference sequence). The CDR3 DNA reads as TGTGCCAGCAGCGAGCCCTTGTCTGAAAAACTGTTTTTT. It codes for CASSEPLSEKLFF.

This clone was found once. The chain couples TRBV7-9 to TRBJ2-5; 8 bases agree with TRBD1. The V gene end was trimmed by 4 bases and the J gene end by 5 bases; junction bases not matched to a gene: 15. Germline V CDR1 and CDR2: SEHNR, FQNEAQ (reference sequence). The CDR3 spans 17 residues. The CDR3 nucleotides are TGTGCCAGCAGCTCTTCGTTGTCGGACAGGGTGTTTGAGACCCAGTACTTC. Translation gives CASSSSLSDRVFETQYF.

This chain joins TRBV30 and TRBJ1-1; 9 bases fit TRBD1. The germline gives CDR1 GTSNPN, CDR2 SVGIG (reference sequence). Germline trimming cut 4 bases from V and 1 base from J; bases unmatched to any gene: 1. CDR3 length: 13 residues. CDR3 in amino acids: CAWNRGRNTEAFF. CDR3 coding DNA: TGTGCCTGGAACAGGGGGCGGAACACTGAAGCTTTCTTT.

The J gene is TRBJ1-1, the V gene TRBV7-3; D possibly corresponds to TRBD1 (6 bases). V lost 7 bases, J lost 2 bases, and 14 bases lay in between. The CDR3 totals 14 residues. Germline CDR1 is SGHTA and CDR2 is FQGTGA. CDR3 DNA sequence: TGTGCCAGCACCAGAGACAGGTCTAACACTGAAGCTTTCTTT. This gives the protein CASTRDRSNTEAFF. Full variable domain (outside the CDR3, taken from reference TRBV7-3 and TRBJ1-1): GAGVSQTPSNKVTEKGKYVELRCDPISGHTALYWYRQSLGQGPEFLIYFQGTGAADDSGLPNDRFFAVRPEGSVSTLKIQRTERGDSAVYLCASTRDRSNTEAFFGQGTRLTVV.

The V call is TRBV29-1, the J call TRBJ2-1; 8 bases are shared with TRBD2. Germline V gene data show CDR1 as SQVTM and CDR2 as ANQGSEA. This CDR3 spans 13 amino acids. V shed 4 bases, J shed 3 bases, and the junction held 2 bases outside the gene matches. CDR3 residues: CSVGRGDYNEQFF. CDR3 in DNA: TGCAGCGTTGGGCGGGGGGACTACAATGAGCAGTTCTTC.

This clone showed up just once. The V gene is TRBV27, the J gene TRBJ1-5; D is perhaps TRBD1 (6 bases). The CDR3 has 14 amino acids. Germline V CDR1 and CDR2: MNHEY, SMNVEV (reference sequence). The germline V and J ends were trimmed by 6 bases and 5 bases, with 14 bases remaining between them. CDR3 bases: TGTGCCAGCAGCCAGTGGGGGCCCGATCAGCCCCAGCATTTT. Translating gives CASSQWGPDQPQHF.

The V call is TRBV2, the J call TRBJ2-1; D may be TRBD2 (6 bases). The CDR3 loop spans 15 amino acids. The germline CDR1 and CDR2 sequences are SNHLY and FYNNEI. The V end lost 7 bases, the J end lost 5 bases, and 18 bases lay between the germline ends. The CDR3 reads CASTTERVGNNEQFF. CDR3 in DNA: TGTGCCAGCACCACAGAGCGGGTCGGAAACAATGAGCAGTTCTTC.

The V and J genes are TRBV5-5 and TRBJ2-3; D is undetermined. The V and J ends lost 4 bases and 0 bases respectively, with 12 bases between them. Per the germline V gene, CDR1 is SGHKS and CDR2 is YYEKEE (reference sequence). CDR3 size: 15 residues. CDR3 sequence reads: CASSTDITSTDTQYF. The CDR3 DNA is TGTGCCAGCAGCACCGACATCACTAGCACAGATACGCAGTATTTT.

The chain has TRBV10-2 and TRBJ1-5; D is unresolved. V shed 1 base and J shed 0 bases, with 7 bases lying between them. The germline gives CDR1 WSHSY, CDR2 SAAADI. The CDR3 covers 15 residues. CDR3 nucleotide sequence: TGCGCCAGCAGTGAGTTCGGTAATAGCAATCAGCCCCAGCATTTT. Translated, it gives CASSEFGNSNQPQHF.

V usage is TRBV7-2 and J usage is TRBJ2-7, with TRBD2 identical over 7 bases. This CDR3 is built from 14 residues. Germline V lookup: CDR1 SGHTA, CDR2 FQGNSA. Trimming cost V 8 bases and J 2 bases; bases outside gene matches: 9. CDR3 DNA sequence: TGTGCCAGCGGGCCCCGACTAGCACCCTACGAGCAGTACTTC. Translating gives CASGPRLAPYEQYF.

This sequence joins TRBV7-9 and TRBJ2-7; no firm D call. CDR1 is SEHNR and CDR2 is FQNEAQ in the germline V gene (reference sequence). V was clipped by 0 bases and J by 3 bases, with 6 bases between them. The CDR3 has 13 amino acids. As DNA, the CDR3 is TGTGCCAGCAGCTTAGCGGCCGTCTACGAGCAGTACTTC. Protein sequence: CASSLAAVYEQYF.

The chain has TRBV2 and TRBJ1-1; unclear D gene. This CDR3 is 12 amino acids long. The germline gives CDR1 SNHLY, CDR2 FYNNEI. Trimming pared 6 bases from V and 1 base from J, leaving 6 bases between. The CDR3 protein is CASRGRNTEAFF. DNA of the CDR3: TGTGCCAGCAGGGGGAGGAACACTGAAGCTTTCTTT.

The chain is built from TRBV19 and TRBJ1-1, with D maybe TRBD1 (6 bases). The germline V gene has CDR1 LNHDA and CDR2 SQIVND (reference sequence). The CDR3 has 14 residues. The V and J ends lost 6 bases and 4 bases respectively, with 15 bases between them. CDR3 region: CASRIQGRGTEAFF. The CDR3 bases are TGTGCCAGTAGGATACAGGGTAGGGGCACTGAAGCTTTCTTT.

The chain employs TRBV6-1 and TRBJ1-3; D possibly corresponds to TRBD1 (6 bases). Trimming pared 3 bases from V and 6 bases from J, leaving 9 bases between. The CDR3 is made up of 13 amino acids. Germline V gene lookup returns CDR1 MNHNS and CDR2 SASEGT. DNA for the CDR3: TGTGCCAGCAGTGACCAGGGGATAAACACCATATATTTT. It is translated as CASSDQGINTIYF.

The chain carries TRBV2 and TRBJ1-5; 8 bases map to TRBD1. With 4 bases clipped from V and 7 bases from J, the junction kept 6 bases outside the gene matches. Germline CDR1 SNHLY, CDR2 FYNNEI. The CDR3 contains 14 residues. CDR3 coding DNA: TGTGCCAGCAGTGGGACAGGGAGGGTGCAGCCCCAGCATTTT. Residues: CASSGTGRVQPQHF.

This sequence joins TRBV4-1 and TRBJ1-5; D remains ambiguous. CDR1 and CDR2 (germline): MGHRA, YSYEKL. V gave up 4 bases and J gave up 3 bases, with 13 bases separating them. CDR3 length: 15 amino acids. The CDR3 DNA sequence: TGCGCCAGCAGCCTCACCCTGGCCAACAATCAGCCCCAGCATTTT. Translating gives CASSLTLANNQPQHF.

DNA of the CDR3: TGTGCCAGCAGCTTAGTTGGGTACCGCATCGCCAGGGAGACCCAGTACTTC. Translated, it gives CASSLVGYRIARETQYF. The rearrangement links TRBV7-9 to TRBJ2-5; D is ambiguous. The CDR3 contains 17 residues. Trimming removed 1 base at V and 5 bases at J, with 20 bases between. Per germline, CDR1 SEHNR and CDR2 FQNEAQ (reference sequence).

CDR3 coding DNA: TGTGCCACCAGCAGAGATCCGTCAGGGTCGGATGAGCAGTTCTTC. Its translation: CATSRDPSGSDEQFF. The chain combines TRBV15 with TRBJ2-1; tentative D call: TRBD1 (5 bases). Germline CDR1 reads LNHNV; CDR2 reads YYDKDF (reference sequence). V was clipped by 0 bases and J by 8 bases, with 14 bases between them. The CDR3 consists of 15 residues.